The 23 T cell receptor beta chains listed next were all sequenced from one sample in a study of regulatory and conventional T cells in RAG deficiency (dated by TCRdb to about 2017). Library preparation used the immunoSEQ multiplex PCR assay. This is the immuneACCESS table as TCRdb keeps it, with only in-frame sequences that have V and J called. A part of the clones is gone; compared with another copy, unresolved V genes explain less than half, and the rest is unexplained. For this sample there are about 29,000 clones; about 95% appear just once. Together, the top ten hold 0.15% to 0.2% of the sample. Before genomic DNA extraction, conventional CD4+ T cells were purified from blood as CD25-low CD127-high cells. The same sample was also used in a study of regulatory T cells. As noted in the second study: For the multiplex PCR, 52 forward TRBV primers and 13 reverse TRBJ primers were used, and amplification bias was corrected with both assay-based and computational methods.

Sequenced input: CD25- CD4+ T cells sorted from blood. All receptors derive from a human donor in good health.

V and J are TRBV29-1 and TRBJ1-2, with D perhaps matching TRBD1 (6 bases). With 4 bases removed from V and 0 bases from J, the gap between germline ends came to 12 bases. Germline lookup yields CDR1 SQVTM and CDR2 ANQGSEA. The CDR3 has 14 residues. The CDR3 region is CSVVYQGTNYGYTF. CDR3 nucleotide sequence: TGCAGCGTTGTTTATCAGGGGACTAACTATGGCTACACCTTC. The full variable domain, rest sourced from reference TRBV29-1 and TRBJ1-2, is SAVISQKPSRDICQRGTSLTIQCQVDSQVTMMFWYRQQPGQSLTLIATANQGSEATYESGFVIDKFPISRPNLTFSTLTVSNMSPEDSSIYLCSVVYQGTNYGYTFGSGTRLTVV.

CDR3 in DNA: TGTGCCAGCAGTCGGGACAGGTCGTTAAATGAGCAGTTCTTC. This encodes CASSRDRSLNEQFF. J is TRBJ2-1 and V is TRBV6-5, with 8 bases fitting TRBD1. There are 14 residues in the CDR3. Germline-derived CDR1 and CDR2 are MNHEY and SVGAGI. Trimming at V came to 5 bases and at J to 7 bases, leaving 7 bases not matched to a gene.

A single count supports this clone. The genes are TRBV5-4 and TRBJ1-5; 11 bases are a match to TRBD1. The CDR3 contains 19 residues. In germline, CDR1 is SGHNT, CDR2 YYREEE (reference sequence). V lost 5 bases and J lost 0; bases outside the gene matches: 13. The DNA of the CDR3 is TGTGCCAGCAGATCTATCGAGGACAGGGGGCCTTATAGCAATCAGCCCCAGCATTTT. Its protein product is CASRSIEDRGPYSNQPQHF.

V and J are TRBV9 and TRBJ1-2; 7 bases are a match to TRBD1. The V segment lost 3 bases and the J segment 0 bases; nucleotides outside the gene matches: 5. This CDR3 spans 15 amino acids. Per the germline V gene, CDR1 is SGDLS and CDR2 is YYNGEE. For the CDR3, the DNA is TGTGCCAGCAGCGACAGGGGAGCCTCTAACTATGGCTACACCTTC. Amino acid sequence: CASSDRGASNYGYTF. Looking up the rest from reference TRBV9 and TRBJ1-2 gives the full variable domain: DSGVTQTPKHLITATGQRVTLRCSPRSGDLSVYWYQQSLDQGLQFLIQYYNGEERAKGNILERFSAQQFPDLHSELNLSSLELGDSALYFCASSDRGASNYGYTFGSGTRLTVV.

This chain joins TRBV6-1 and TRBJ2-7; 7 positions agree with TRBD2. V shed 8 bases, J shed 0 bases, and the junction held 10 bases outside the gene matches. Looked up from germline, CDR1 is MNHNS and CDR2 is SASEGT. There are 15 residues in the CDR3. The CDR3 spells CASSREGGGSYEQYF. CDR3 sequence (DNA): TGTGCCAGCTCCCGAGAGGGCGGGGGCTCCTACGAGCAGTACTTC.

V and J are TRBV19 and TRBJ2-1; TRBD1 matches 7 bases. Germline loops: CDR1 LNHDA, CDR2 SQIVND (reference sequence). Trimming at V came to 5 bases and at J to 7 bases, leaving 14 bases not matched to a gene. The CDR3 is 16 residues long. CDR3 DNA sequence: TGTGCCAGTAGTGCCTTGACAGGGAATCCATTAAATGAGCAGTTCTTC. Translated: CASSALTGNPLNEQFF.

The chain has TRBV7-3 and TRBJ1-1; tentative D call: TRBD1 (6 bases). Germline-derived CDR1 and CDR2 are SGHTA and FQGTGA. V lost 3 bases to trimming and J lost 1 base, with 9 bases between them. The CDR3 is 14 amino acids. CDR3 nucleotide sequence: TGTGCCAGCAGCTTCGGGGGGGCGAACACTGAAGCTTTCTTT. Amino acid sequence: CASSFGGANTEAFF. The entire variable domain, with the rest obtained from reference TRBV7-3 and TRBJ1-1, is as follows: GAGVSQTPSNKVTEKGKYVELRCDPISGHTALYWYRQSLGQGPEFLIYFQGTGAADDSGLPNDRFFAVRPEGSVSTLKIQRTERGDSAVYLCASSFGGANTEAFFGQGTRLTVV.

The gene calls are TRBV7-3 and TRBJ2-4; 7 bases agree with TRBD1. Germline V gene data show CDR1 as SGHTA and CDR2 as FQGTGA. There are 13 residues in the CDR3. The J segment lost 6 bases and the V segment lost 6 bases, leaving 5 bases of the junction unmatched. The CDR3 spells CASSPTGRNIQYF. CDR3 sequence (DNA): TGTGCCAGCAGTCCGACAGGGCGAAACATTCAGTACTTC. Looking up the rest from reference TRBV7-3 and TRBJ2-4 gives the full variable domain: GAGVSQTPSNKVTEKGKYVELRCDPISGHTALYWYRQSLGQGPEFLIYFQGTGAADDSGLPNDRFFAVRPEGSVSTLKIQRTERGDSAVYLCASSPTGRNIQYFGAGTRLSVL.

CDR3 sequence (DNA): TGTGCCAGCAGTGAATGGTCGGGGGGCGCAAAAGGCAATGAGCAGTTCTTC. Translation gives CASSEWSGGAKGNEQFF. V and J are TRBV6-1 and TRBJ2-1; D might be TRBD2 (7 bases). The CDR3 runs to 17 residues. Trimming removed 2 bases from V and 6 bases from J, with 20 bases in between. Germline CDR1 is MNHNS and CDR2 is SASEGT.

V and J are TRBV5-1 and TRBJ2-2; the D gene is possibly TRBD1 (5 bases). The CDR3 runs to 15 residues. Trimming removed 3 bases at V and 3 bases at J, with 12 bases between. CDR1 and CDR2 (germline): SGHRS, YFSETQ. The CDR3 region is CASSSDSKDTGELFF. As DNA, the CDR3 is TGCGCCAGCAGCTCCGACAGTAAAGACACCGGGGAGCTGTTTTTT.

The rearrangement uses TRBV5-1 and TRBJ1-2; TRBD1 is a possible D gene (5 bases). V lost 0 bases to trimming and J lost 4 bases, with 13 bases between them. Germline V gene sequence: CDR1 SGHRS, CDR2 YFSETQ. CDR3 length equals 15 residues. The CDR3 coding sequence is TGCGCCAGCAGCTTGGGGCGGGGCGCGAGCTATGGCTACACCTTC. It yields the protein CASSLGRGASYGYTF.

The V and J genes are TRBV6-5 and TRBJ2-3; tentatively, D is TRBD2 (6 bases). CDR3 length equals 15 residues. Germline values: CDR1 MNHEY, CDR2 SVGAGI. V was trimmed by 8 bases and J by 2 bases, leaving 17 bases between them. CDR3 bases: TGTGCCAGCTCCCCGTCGTGGGGGGTCACAGATACGCAGTATTTT. It is translated as CASSPSWGVTDTQYF.

This sequence joins TRBV5-4 and TRBJ2-7; possibly TRBD1 for D (6 bases). This CDR3 is built from 13 residues. Germline-derived CDR1 and CDR2 are SGHNT and YYREEE (reference sequence). The ends were cut back, 4 bases at V and 1 base at J, with 9 bases in the middle. The CDR3 coding sequence is TGTGCCAGCAGCGAAACAGGGTCCTACGAGCAGTACTTC. Its translation is CASSETGSYEQYF.

The chain combines TRBV9 with TRBJ1-4; perhaps TRBD1 as D (5 bases). Germline V gene sequence: CDR1 SGDLS, CDR2 YYNGEE. CDR3 size: 15 residues. V was pared by 0 bases and J by 7 bases, with 13 bases between. The DNA of the CDR3 is TGTGCCAGCAGCGTAGGGGCAGGGCAGGCTGAAAAACTGTTTTTT. This encodes CASSVGAGQAEKLFF.

This chain links TRBV11-1 with TRBJ2-1, with D perhaps matching TRBD1 (6 bases). The length of the CDR3 is 15 residues. CDR1 is SGHAT, CDR2 FQDESV, per germline (reference sequence). The V end lost 2 bases, the J end lost 4 bases, and 12 bases lay between the germline ends. In DNA form, the CDR3 reads TGTGCCAGCAGCTTACGCGGACAGCCTTACAATGAGCAGTTCTTC. It is translated as CASSLRGQPYNEQFF. Combining the CDR3 with reference TRBV11-1 and TRBJ2-1 gives the whole variable domain EAEVAQSPRYKITEKSQAVAFWCDPISGHATLYWYRQILGQGPELLVQFQDESVVDDSQLPKDRFSAERLKGVDSTLKIQPAELGDSAMYLCASSLRGQPYNEQFFGPGTRLTVL.

The rearrangement joins TRBV4-1 to TRBJ2-5, with TRBD1 matching 7 bases. Matching the DNA end better, TRBJ2-7 makes the J call doubtful. This CDR3 spans 16 amino acids. Germline V gene sequence: CDR1 MGHRA, CDR2 YSYEKL. The CDR3 protein is CASSQEPSGTVYEQYF. The CDR3 DNA sequence: TGCGCCAGCAGCCAAGAACCCTCCGGGACAGTGTACGAGCAGTACTTC.

The V call is TRBV28, the J call TRBJ1-5; D might be TRBD1 (5 bases). The CDR3 covers 16 residues. Trimming took off 6 bases at V and 5 bases at J, with 20 bases between the two ends. The germline V gene encodes CDR1 MDHEN and CDR2 SYDVKM. CDR3 nucleotides: TGTGCCAGCAGACCCGTGGGGGGTTATCAATATCAGCCCCAGCATTTT. It is translated as CASRPVGGYQYQPQHF.

The chain couples TRBV27 to TRBJ2-7, with D possibly TRBD1 on 5 matching bases. The CDR3 consists of 14 residues. Germline V CDR1 and CDR2: MNHEY, SMNVEV (reference sequence). The V and J ends lost 5 bases and 2 bases respectively, with 13 bases between them. The CDR3 DNA reads TGTGCCAGCAGTACCTTGGGGCCGACCTACGAGCAGTACTTC. Its protein product is CASSTLGPTYEQYF.

V usage is TRBV5-4 and J usage is TRBJ1-1; maybe TRBD1 (6 bases). The germline V gene encodes CDR1 SGHNT and CDR2 YYREEE (reference sequence). This CDR3 has 13 residues. Trimming took 4 bases from V and 5 from J, leaving 12 bases between them. CDR3 protein: CASSPQGGTEAFF. CDR3 DNA: TGTGCCAGCAGCCCACAGGGAGGGACTGAAGCTTTCTTT.

The chain couples TRBV2 to TRBJ1-4; TRBD1 aligns across 10 bases. Germline-derived CDR1 and CDR2 are SNHLY and FYNNEI. Germline trimming cut 5 bases from V and 5 bases from J; bases unmatched to any gene: 8. The CDR3 contains 16 residues. The DNA for the CDR3 is TGTGCCAGCAGTCGACTACCGGGACAGGGGAATGAAAAACTGTTTTTT. Its protein product is CASSRLPGQGNEKLFF.

The V and J genes are TRBV7-9 and TRBJ1-2; D may be TRBD1 (5 bases). The CDR3 has 15 residues. CDR1 and CDR2 (germline): SEHNR, FQNEAQ (reference sequence). The V and J ends lost 1 base and 3 bases respectively, with 12 bases between them. The CDR3 loop reads CASSLVRQGYYGYTF. CDR3 DNA sequence: TGTGCCAGCAGCTTAGTCCGGCAGGGCTACTATGGCTACACCTTC.

The rearrangement links TRBV5-1 to TRBJ2-7; no clear D gene. CDR1 is SGHRS, CDR2 YFSETQ, per germline. The CDR3 covers 13 residues. V was clipped by 0 bases and J by 3 bases, with 7 bases between them. CDR3 sequence (DNA): TGCGCCAGCAGCTTGGAAGCGCGCTACGAGCAGTACTTC. Protein product: CASSLEARYEQYF.

The rearrangement links TRBV19 to TRBJ1-5, with 8 bases matching TRBD1. This CDR3 is built from 17 residues. The germline gives CDR1 LNHDA, CDR2 SQIVND (reference sequence). The V and J ends lost 3 bases and 2 bases, in that order; junction bases with no gene match: 9. The CDR3 loop is CASSILDRDLGNQPQHF. CDR3 sequence (DNA): TGTGCCAGTAGTATCTTGGACAGGGATCTTGGCAATCAGCCCCAGCATTTT.